The 3 T cell receptor beta chains listed next were all sequenced from one sample in a study of identical twins. TCRdb re-derived calls from the 5' RACE reads in MiXCR, one entry per CDR3 protein. The sample holds under 1 million distinct CDR3 sequences, roughly 12% seen once. The same specimen was also included in a second study, on yellow fever vaccine responses in identical twins.

The sequenced sample was PBMCs. The receptors come from a young woman in good health.

This clonotype appeared a few times. This chain uses TRBV6-1 with TRBJ2-2; TRBD1 aligns across 8 bases. Per germline, CDR1 MNHNS and CDR2 SASEGT. The CDR3 runs to 15 residues. Trimming at V came to 10 bases and at J to 4 bases, leaving 11 bases not matched to a gene. CDR3 loop: CATIGQGGVTGELFF. The DNA for the CDR3 is TGTGCCACCATTGGACAGGGCGGCGTCACCGGGGAGCTGTTTTTT.

This clonotype was seen a handful of times. The chain couples TRBV5-1 to TRBJ2-4; 9 bases line up with TRBD1. With V trimmed by 0 bases and J by 8 bases, 12 bases remained unmatched. The CDR3 runs 17 residues. In germline, CDR1 is SGHRS, CDR2 YFSETQ. For the CDR3, the DNA is TGCGCCAGCAGCTTGGATGAGGTTCGGGACAGGGCGGACATTCAGTACTTC. Its protein is CASSLDEVRDRADIQYF.

The chain joins TRBV5-1 to TRBJ1-2; the D gene is possibly TRBD1 (5 bases). The CDR3 spans 15 residues. V shed 10 bases and J shed 5 bases, with 24 bases lying between them. The V gene's germline CDR1 is SGHRS and CDR2 YFSETQ. The chain's CDR3 is CARAAAAGPSYGYTF. CDR3 sequence (DNA): TGCGCCCGCGCGGCCGCGGCAGGGCCGAGTTATGGCTACACCTTC. The full variable domain, in which reference TRBV5-1 and TRBJ1-2 provide the parts outside the CDR3, is KAGVTQTPRYLIKTRGQQVTLSCSPISGHRSVSWYQQTPGQGLQFLFEYFSETQRNKGNFPGRFSGRQFSNSRSEMNVSTLELGDSALYLCARAAAAGPSYGYTFGSGTRLTVV.